Here is one TCR beta chain with its context. The antigen is unknown. Germline CDR1 reads KGHSH; CDR2 reads LQKENI. The CDR3 loop spans 16 amino acids. The ends were cut back, 5 bases at V and 1 base at J, with 17 bases in the middle. The data are from a study of cytomegalovirus exposure and HLA in healthy donors. Study summary: About 85 million unique TCRs from HLA-typed donors were held in an early release of data. Study-wide results and limits: Earlier analysis found most TCR beta V segments productive about 87% or about 30% of the time.

The PCR contained 60 Vbeta and 13 Jbeta primers. Measured with immunoSEQ multiplex PCR; TCRdb has only the in-frame clones, and not every one. The sample includes 150,000 to 200,000 clones, 72% of them seen just once. The clonotype comes from a human donor in good health. The V call is TRBV18, the J call TRBJ1-1, with D tentatively TRBD1 (5 bases). The source material was PBMCs. The DNA of the CDR3 is TGTGCCAGCTCAACCCGCCGGGGGATAGAGAACACTGAAGCTTTCTTT. This encodes CASSTRRGIENTEAFF.